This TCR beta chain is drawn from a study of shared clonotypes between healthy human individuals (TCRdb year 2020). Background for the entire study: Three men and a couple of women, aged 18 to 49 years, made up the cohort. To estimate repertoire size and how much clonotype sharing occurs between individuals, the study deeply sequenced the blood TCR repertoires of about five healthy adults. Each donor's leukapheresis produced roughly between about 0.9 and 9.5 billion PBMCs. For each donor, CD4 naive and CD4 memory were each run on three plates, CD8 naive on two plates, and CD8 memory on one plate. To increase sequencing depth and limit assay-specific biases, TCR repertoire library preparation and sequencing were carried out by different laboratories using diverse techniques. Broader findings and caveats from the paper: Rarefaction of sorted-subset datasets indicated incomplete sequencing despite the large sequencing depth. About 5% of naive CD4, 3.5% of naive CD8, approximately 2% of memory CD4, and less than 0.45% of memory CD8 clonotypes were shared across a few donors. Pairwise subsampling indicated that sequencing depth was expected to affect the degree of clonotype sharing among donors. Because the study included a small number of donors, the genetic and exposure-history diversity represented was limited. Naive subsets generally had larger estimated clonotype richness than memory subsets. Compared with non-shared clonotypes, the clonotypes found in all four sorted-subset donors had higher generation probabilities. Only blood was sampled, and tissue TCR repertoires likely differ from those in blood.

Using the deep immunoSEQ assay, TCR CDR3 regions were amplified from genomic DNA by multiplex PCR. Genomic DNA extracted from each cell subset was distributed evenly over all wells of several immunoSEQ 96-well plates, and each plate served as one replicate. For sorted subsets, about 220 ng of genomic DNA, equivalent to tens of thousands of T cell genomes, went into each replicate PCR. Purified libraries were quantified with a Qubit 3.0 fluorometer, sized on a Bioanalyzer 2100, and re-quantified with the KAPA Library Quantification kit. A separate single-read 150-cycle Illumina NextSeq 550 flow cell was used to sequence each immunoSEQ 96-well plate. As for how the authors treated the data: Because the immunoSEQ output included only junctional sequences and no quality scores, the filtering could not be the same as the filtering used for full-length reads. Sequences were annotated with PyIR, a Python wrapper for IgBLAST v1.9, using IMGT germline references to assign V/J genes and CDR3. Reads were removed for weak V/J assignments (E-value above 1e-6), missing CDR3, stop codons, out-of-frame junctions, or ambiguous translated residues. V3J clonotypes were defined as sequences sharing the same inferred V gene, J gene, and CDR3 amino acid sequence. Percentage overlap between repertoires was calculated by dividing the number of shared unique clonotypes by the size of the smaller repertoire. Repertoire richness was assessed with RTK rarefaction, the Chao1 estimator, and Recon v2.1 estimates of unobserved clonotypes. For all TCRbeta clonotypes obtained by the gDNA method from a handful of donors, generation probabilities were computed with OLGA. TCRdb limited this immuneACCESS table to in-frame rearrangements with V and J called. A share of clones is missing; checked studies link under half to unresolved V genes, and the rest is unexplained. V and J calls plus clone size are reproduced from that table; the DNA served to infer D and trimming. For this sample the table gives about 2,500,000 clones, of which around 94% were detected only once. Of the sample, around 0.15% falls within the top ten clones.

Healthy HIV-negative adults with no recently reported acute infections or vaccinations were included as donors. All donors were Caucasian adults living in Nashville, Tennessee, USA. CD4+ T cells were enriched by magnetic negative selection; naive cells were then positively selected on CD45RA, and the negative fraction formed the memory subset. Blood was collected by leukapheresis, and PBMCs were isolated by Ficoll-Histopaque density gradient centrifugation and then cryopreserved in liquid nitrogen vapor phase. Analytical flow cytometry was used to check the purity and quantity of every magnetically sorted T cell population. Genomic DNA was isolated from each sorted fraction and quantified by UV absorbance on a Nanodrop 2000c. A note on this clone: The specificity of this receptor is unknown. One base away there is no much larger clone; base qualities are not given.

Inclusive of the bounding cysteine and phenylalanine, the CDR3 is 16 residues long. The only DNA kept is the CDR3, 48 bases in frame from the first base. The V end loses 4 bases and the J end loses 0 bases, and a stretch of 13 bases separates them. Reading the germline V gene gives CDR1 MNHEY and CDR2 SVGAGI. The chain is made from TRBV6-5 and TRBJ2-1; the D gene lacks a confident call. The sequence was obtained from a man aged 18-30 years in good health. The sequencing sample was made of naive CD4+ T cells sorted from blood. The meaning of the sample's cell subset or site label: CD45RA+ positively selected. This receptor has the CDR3 CASSSGHRSSYNEQFF. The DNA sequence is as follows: TGTGCCAGCAGTTCCGGCCACCGGAGCTCCTACAATGAGCAGTTCTTC.